Shown below are 15 T cell receptor beta chains from a single sample sequenced in a study of cytomegalovirus exposure and HLA in healthy donors. The PCR employed 60 Vbeta primers together with 13 Jbeta primers. Sequencing used immunoSEQ multiplex PCR; TCRdb keeps in-frame clones, though not all of them. The table gives 45,000 to 65,000 clones; the top ten clones make up around 11% of it. The sequenced sample consisted of PBMCs. The origin of the receptors is a man aged 18 to 35 in good health and CMV-seropositive.

The chain is built from TRBV7-8 and TRBJ1-1; D ambiguous. This CDR3 is 12 amino acids long. Germline V gene lookup returns CDR1 SGHVS and CDR2 FQNEAQ. V was clipped by 4 bases and J by 3 bases, with 6 bases between them. CDR3 in amino acids: CASSYFDTEAFF. The CDR3 bases are TGTGCCAGCAGCTACTTCGACACTGAAGCTTTCTTT. Together with reference TRBV7-8 and TRBJ1-1, the CDR3 gives the full variable domain: GAGVSQSPRYKVAKRGQDVALRCDPISGHVSLFWYQQALGQGPEFLTYFQNEAQLDKSGLPSDRFFAERPEGSVSTLKIQRTQQEDSAVYLCASSYFDTEAFFGQGTRLTVV.

This chain connects TRBV30 to TRBJ2-7, with 9 bases lining up with TRBD2. V trimming: 4 bases; J trimming: 2 bases; junction bases outside the gene matches: 12. There are 16 residues in the CDR3. Germline CDR1 GTSNPN, CDR2 SVGIG (reference sequence). The CDR3 region has the DNA TGTGCCTGGACCTACCCGGAGACTAGCGGAACCTACGAGCAGTACTTC. Amino acids: CAWTYPETSGTYEQYF.

The J gene is TRBJ1-4, the V gene TRBV2, with 8 bases lining up with TRBD1. Germline values: CDR1 SNHLY, CDR2 FYNNEI. The CDR3 runs to 16 residues. V gave up 4 bases and J gave up 0 bases; unmatched junction bases: 4. The CDR3 DNA reads TGTGCCAGCAGTGTTCAGGGGGCTACAACTAATGAAAAACTGTTTTTT. Its translation is CASSVQGATTNEKLFF.

This rearrangement joins TRBV4-1 to TRBJ2-7; perhaps TRBD2 as D (6 bases). This CDR3 region has 16 residues. The germline V gene encodes CDR1 MGHRA and CDR2 YSYEKL. Trimming shortened V by 2 bases and J by 0 bases, and 14 bases separated the two germline ends. This CDR3 reads CASSQSPGTASYEQYF. The CDR3, as DNA: TGCGCCAGCAGCCAATCTCCCGGGACTGCCTCCTACGAGCAGTACTTC.

This chain uses TRBV20-1 with TRBJ1-5; possibly TRBD1 for D (5 bases). V was shortened by 3 bases and J by 13 bases, with 13 bases between the two germline ends. The CDR3 sequence is 11 residues long. Germline assignment: CDR1 DFQATT and CDR2 SNEGSKA (reference sequence). The CDR3 is CSARRAGQQHF. DNA of the CDR3: TGCAGTGCTAGGAGGGCGGGGCAACAGCATTTT.

V and J are TRBV25-1 and TRBJ2-5; 15 bases are shared with TRBD2. With 8 bases clipped from V and 4 bases from J, the junction kept 11 bases outside the gene matches. CDR3 length equals 17 residues. CDR1 MGHDK and CDR2 SYGVNS come from the germline V gene. CDR3 loop: CASSHGLAGGVGETQYF. The CDR3 coding sequence is TGTGCCAGCTCCCACGGACTAGCGGGAGGGGTGGGAGAGACCCAGTACTTC.

The V gene is TRBV6-1, the J gene TRBJ2-1; 11 nucleotides align to TRBD2. The junction had 6 bases not matched to a gene; V was cut back by 8 bases and J by 3 bases. Germline lookup yields CDR1 MNHNS and CDR2 SASEGT. This CDR3 contains 15 residues. The CDR3 sequence is CASGVLAGGYNEQFF. The DNA for the CDR3 is TGTGCCAGCGGGGTTCTAGCGGGAGGCTACAATGAGCAGTTCTTC.

This chain joins TRBV15 and TRBJ2-7, with D uncertain. This CDR3 contains 11 residues. The V gene lost 5 bases and the J gene lost 6 bases, with 8 bases spanning the gap. Germline loops: CDR1 LNHNV, CDR2 YYDKDF (reference sequence). The CDR3 here is CATSARSEQYF. CDR3 DNA sequence: TGTGCCACCAGCGCCAGATCCGAGCAGTACTTC.

The rearrangement uses TRBV4-1 and TRBJ2-1, with 7 bases lining up with TRBD1. CDR1 and CDR2 (germline): MGHRA, YSYEKL. The ends lost 3 bases at V and 8 bases at J; junction bases unmatched: 7. The length of the CDR3 is 14 residues. For the CDR3, the DNA is TGCGCCAGCAGCCAGACGACAGGGTTCGATGAGCAGTTCTTC. This encodes CASSQTTGFDEQFF.

This sequence joins TRBV7-2 and TRBJ1-5, with 7 nucleotides matching TRBD1. With 2 bases clipped from V and 5 bases from J, the junction kept 0 bases outside the gene matches. Germline CDR1 and CDR2: SGHTA and FQGNSA. The CDR3 consists of 13 residues. The CDR3 loop is CASSLQGDQPQHF. Here the CDR3 DNA reads TGTGCCAGCAGCTTACAGGGGGATCAGCCCCAGCATTTT.

The chain employs TRBV5-4 and TRBJ2-7; perhaps TRBD1 as D (6 bases). Trimming cost V 3 bases and J 6 bases, with 10 bases left between them. The CDR3 is made up of 12 amino acids. Germline CDR1 and CDR2: SGHNT and YYREEE (reference sequence). The CDR3 DNA sequence: TGTGCCAGCAGCTCTTACAGGGCCGAGCAGTACTTC. This codes for CASSSYRAEQYF.

This chain links TRBV28 with TRBJ2-7, with TRBD2 matching 7 bases. The ends lost 2 bases at V and 1 base at J; junction bases unmatched: 2. This CDR3 region has 14 residues. Germline CDR1 MDHEN, CDR2 SYDVKM. The CDR3 spells CASSLVGGSYEQYF. The CDR3 DNA is TGTGCCAGCAGTTTAGTCGGGGGGTCCTACGAGCAGTACTTC.

V is TRBV15 and J is TRBJ1-5, with D perhaps TRBD1 (6 bases). Germline values: CDR1 LNHNV, CDR2 YYDKDF (reference sequence). The CDR3 sequence is 16 residues long. V was clipped by 9 bases and J by 5 bases, with 23 bases between them. The CDR3 nucleotides read TGTGCCACGAGTCCCCCTGGCAGGGGAGCCGATCAGCCCCAGCATTTT. It encodes CATSPPGRGADQPQHF.

The chain employs TRBV2 and TRBJ1-3, with 8 bases aligning to TRBD1. CDR1 is SNHLY, CDR2 FYNNEI, per germline. Unmatched junction bases numbered 6, after V lost 5 bases and J lost 3 bases. CDR3 length equals 15 residues. The CDR3 sequence: CASSSGGAYGNTIYF. The CDR3 DNA follows: TGTGCCAGCAGTTCAGGGGGCGCGTATGGAAACACCATATATTTT.

CDR3 protein: CASSSENTEAFF. As DNA, the CDR3 is TGTGCCAGCAGCAGCGAGAACACTGAAGCTTTCTTT. The chain has TRBV6-6 and TRBJ1-1; D call uncertain. Trimming left V 6 bases short and J 1 base short, with 6 bases between. Per the germline V gene, CDR1 is MNHNY and CDR2 is SVGAGI (reference sequence). This CDR3 has 12 amino acids.